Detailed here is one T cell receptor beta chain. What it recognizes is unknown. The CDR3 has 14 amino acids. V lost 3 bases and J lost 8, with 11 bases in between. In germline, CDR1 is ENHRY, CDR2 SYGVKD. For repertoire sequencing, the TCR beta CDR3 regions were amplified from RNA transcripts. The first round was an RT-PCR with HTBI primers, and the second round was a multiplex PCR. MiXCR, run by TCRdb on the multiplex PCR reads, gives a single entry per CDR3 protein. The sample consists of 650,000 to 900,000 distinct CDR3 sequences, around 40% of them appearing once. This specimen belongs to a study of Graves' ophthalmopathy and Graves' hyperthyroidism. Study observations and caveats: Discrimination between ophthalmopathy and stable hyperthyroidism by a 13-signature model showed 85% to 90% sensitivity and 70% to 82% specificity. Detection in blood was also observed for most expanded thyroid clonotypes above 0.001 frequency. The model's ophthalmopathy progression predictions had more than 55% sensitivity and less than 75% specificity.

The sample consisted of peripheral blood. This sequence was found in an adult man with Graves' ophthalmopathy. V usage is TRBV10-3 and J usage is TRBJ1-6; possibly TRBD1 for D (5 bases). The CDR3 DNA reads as TGTGCCATCAGTGACTTGGGAGGGGATTCACCCCTCCACTTT. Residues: CAISDLGGDSPLHF.